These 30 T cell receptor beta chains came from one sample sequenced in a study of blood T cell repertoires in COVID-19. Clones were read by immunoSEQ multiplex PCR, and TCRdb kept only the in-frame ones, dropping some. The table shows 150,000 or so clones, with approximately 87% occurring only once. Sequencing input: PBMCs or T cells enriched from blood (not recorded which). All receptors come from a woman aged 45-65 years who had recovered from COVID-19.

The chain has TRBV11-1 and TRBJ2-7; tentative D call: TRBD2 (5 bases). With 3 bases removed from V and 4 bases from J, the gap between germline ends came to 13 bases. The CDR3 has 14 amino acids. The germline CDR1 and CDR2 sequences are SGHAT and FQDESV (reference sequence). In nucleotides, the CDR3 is TGTGCCAGCAGCTTTGATGGGAGACCTTACGAGCAGTACGTC. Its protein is CASSFDGRPYEQYV.

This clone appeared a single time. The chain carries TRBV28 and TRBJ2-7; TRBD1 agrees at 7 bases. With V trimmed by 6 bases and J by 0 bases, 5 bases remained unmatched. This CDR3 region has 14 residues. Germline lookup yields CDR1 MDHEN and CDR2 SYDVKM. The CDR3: CASSDRVSSYEQYV. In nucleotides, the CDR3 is TGTGCCAGCAGCGACAGGGTAAGCTCCTACGAGCAGTACGTC.

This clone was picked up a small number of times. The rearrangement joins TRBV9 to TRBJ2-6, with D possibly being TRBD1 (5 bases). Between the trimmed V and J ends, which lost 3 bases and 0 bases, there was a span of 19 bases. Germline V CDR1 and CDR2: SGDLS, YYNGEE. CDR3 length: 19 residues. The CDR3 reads CASSAYPGNPYSGANVLTF. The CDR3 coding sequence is TGTGCCAGCAGCGCGTACCCAGGGAATCCCTACTCTGGGGCCAACGTCCTGACTTTC.

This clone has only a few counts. CDR3 in DNA: TGCGCCAGCAGCTTCACAGGGGCAACGGAGTACGCTTTCTTT. Translation gives CASSFTGATEYAFF. The V gene is TRBV5-1, the J gene TRBJ1-1; 7 bases match TRBD1. CDR1 is SGHRS and CDR2 is YFSETQ in the germline V gene. This CDR3 contains 14 residues. V lost 2 bases to trimming and J lost 11 bases; unmatched junction nucleotides: 12. The complete variable domain, with remaining parts taken from reference TRBV5-1 and TRBJ1-1, reads KAGVTQTPRYLIKTRGQQVTLSCSPISGHRSVSWYQQTPGQGLQFLFEYFSETQRNKGNFPGRFSGRQFSNSRSEMNVSTLELGDSALYLCASSFTGATEYAFFGQGTRLTVV.

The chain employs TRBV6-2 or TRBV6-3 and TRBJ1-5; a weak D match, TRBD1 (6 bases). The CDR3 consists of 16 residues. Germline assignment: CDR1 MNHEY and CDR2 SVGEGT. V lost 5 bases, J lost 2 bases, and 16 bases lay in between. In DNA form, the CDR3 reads TGTGCCAGCAGTACCTCGGGGGGCAGAGGCAATCAGCCCCAGCATTTT. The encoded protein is CASSTSGGRGNQPQHF.

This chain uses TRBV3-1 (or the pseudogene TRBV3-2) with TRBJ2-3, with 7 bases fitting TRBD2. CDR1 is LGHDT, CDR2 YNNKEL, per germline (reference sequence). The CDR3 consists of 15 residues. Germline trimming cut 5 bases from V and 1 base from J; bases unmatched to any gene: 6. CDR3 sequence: CASSLSGVGTDTQYF. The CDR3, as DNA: TGTGCCAGCAGCTTAAGCGGGGTTGGCACAGATACGCAGTATTTT.

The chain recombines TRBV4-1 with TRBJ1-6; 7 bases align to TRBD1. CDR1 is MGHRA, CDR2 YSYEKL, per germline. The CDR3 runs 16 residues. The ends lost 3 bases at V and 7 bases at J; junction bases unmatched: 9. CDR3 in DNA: TGCGCCAGCAGCCAGGCCTGGGCAGGGGGAAATTCACCCCTCCACTTT. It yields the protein CASSQAWAGGNSPLHF.

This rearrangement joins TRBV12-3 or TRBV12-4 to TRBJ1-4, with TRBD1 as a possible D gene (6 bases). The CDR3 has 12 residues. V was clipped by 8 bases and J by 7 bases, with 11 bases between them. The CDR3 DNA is TGTGCCAGCGGACAGAGGACTGAAAAACTGTTTTTT. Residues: CASGQRTEKLFF.

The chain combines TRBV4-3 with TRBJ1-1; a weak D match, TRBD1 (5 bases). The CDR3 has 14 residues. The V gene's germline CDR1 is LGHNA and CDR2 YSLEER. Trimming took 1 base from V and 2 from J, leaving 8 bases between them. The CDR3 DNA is TGCGCCAGCAGCCAAGGGGGGGGTAACACTGAAGCTTTCTTT. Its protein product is CASSQGGGNTEAFF.

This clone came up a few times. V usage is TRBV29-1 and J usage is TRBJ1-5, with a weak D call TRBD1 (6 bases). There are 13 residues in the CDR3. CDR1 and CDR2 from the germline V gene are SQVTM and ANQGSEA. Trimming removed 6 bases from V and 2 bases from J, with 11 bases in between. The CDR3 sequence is CSVKQGGNQPQHF. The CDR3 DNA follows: TGCAGCGTAAAACAGGGTGGCAATCAGCCCCAGCATTTT.

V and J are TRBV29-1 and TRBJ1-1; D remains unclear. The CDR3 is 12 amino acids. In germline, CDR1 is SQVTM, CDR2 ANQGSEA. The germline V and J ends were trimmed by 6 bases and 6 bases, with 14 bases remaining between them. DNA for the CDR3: TGCAGCGTCTCCTTGGTATGGCCTGAAGCTTTCTTT. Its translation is CSVSLVWPEAFF.

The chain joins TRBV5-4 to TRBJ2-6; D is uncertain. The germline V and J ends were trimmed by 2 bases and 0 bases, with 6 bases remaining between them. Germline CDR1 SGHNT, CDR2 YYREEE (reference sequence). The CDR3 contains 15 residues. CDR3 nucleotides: TGTGCCAGCAGCTTTAGGAGCTCTGGGGCCAACGTCCTGACTTTC. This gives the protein CASSFRSSGANVLTF. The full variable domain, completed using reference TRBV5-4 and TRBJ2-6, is ETGVTQSPTHLIKTRGQQVTLRCSSQSGHNTVSWYQQALGQGPQFIFQYYREEENGRGNFPPRFSGLQFPNYSSELNVNALELDDSALYLCASSFRSSGANVLTFGAGSRLTVL.

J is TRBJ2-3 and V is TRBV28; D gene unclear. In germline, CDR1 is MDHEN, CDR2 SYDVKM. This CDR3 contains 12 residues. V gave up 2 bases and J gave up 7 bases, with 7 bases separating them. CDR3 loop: CASSLVGYTQYF. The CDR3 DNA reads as TGTGCCAGCAGTTTAGTCGGGTATACGCAGTATTTT.

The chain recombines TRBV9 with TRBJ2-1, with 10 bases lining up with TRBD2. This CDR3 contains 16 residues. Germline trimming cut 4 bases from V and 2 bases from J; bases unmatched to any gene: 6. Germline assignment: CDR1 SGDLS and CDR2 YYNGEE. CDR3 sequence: CASSPQSGGAYNEQFF. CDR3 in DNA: TGTGCCAGCAGCCCTCAAAGCGGGGGGGCCTACAATGAGCAGTTCTTC.

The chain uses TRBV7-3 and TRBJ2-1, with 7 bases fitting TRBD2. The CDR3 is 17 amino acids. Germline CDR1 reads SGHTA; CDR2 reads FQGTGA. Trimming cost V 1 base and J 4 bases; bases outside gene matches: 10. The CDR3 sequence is CASSLNGGSGRYNEQFF. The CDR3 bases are TGTGCCAGCAGCTTAAATGGCGGGAGCGGGCGTTACAATGAGCAGTTCTTC.

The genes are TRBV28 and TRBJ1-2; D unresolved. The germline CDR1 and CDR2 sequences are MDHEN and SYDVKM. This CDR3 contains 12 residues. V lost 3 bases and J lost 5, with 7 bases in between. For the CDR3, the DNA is TGTGCCAGCAGTTTGTCGAGTTATGGCTACACCTTC. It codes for CASSLSSYGYTF.

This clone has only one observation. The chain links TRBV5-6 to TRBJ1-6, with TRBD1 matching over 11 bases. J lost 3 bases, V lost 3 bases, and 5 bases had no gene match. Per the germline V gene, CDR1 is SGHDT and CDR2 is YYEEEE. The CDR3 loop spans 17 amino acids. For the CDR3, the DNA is TGTGCCAGCAGCTCCGGGACAGGGGGTTTCTATAATTCACCCCTCCACTTT. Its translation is CASSSGTGGFYNSPLHF.

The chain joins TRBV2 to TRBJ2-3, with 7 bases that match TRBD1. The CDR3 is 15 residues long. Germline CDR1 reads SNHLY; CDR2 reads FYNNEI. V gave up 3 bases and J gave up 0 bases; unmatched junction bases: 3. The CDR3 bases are TGTGCCAGCAGTGACGACAGGGTTAGCACAGATACGCAGTATTTT. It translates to CASSDDRVSTDTQYF. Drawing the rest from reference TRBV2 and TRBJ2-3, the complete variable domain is EPEVTQTPSHQVTQMGQEVILRCVPISNHLYFYWYRQILGQKVEFLVSFYNNEISEKSEIFDDQFSVERPDGSNFTLKIRSTKLEDSAMYFCASSDDRVSTDTQYFGPGTRLTVL.

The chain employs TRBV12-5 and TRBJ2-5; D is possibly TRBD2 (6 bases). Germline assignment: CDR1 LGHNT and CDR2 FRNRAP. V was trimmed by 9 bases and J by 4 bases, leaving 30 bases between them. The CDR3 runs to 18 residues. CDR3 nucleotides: TGTGCTAGCCCGAGACCATCACGAGGCAGGGAGGAAGGAGAGACCCAGTACTTC. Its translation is CASPRPSRGREEGETQYF.

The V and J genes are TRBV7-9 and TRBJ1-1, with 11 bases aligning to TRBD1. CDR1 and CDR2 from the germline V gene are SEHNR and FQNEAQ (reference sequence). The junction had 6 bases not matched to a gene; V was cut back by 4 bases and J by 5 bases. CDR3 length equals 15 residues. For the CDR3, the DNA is TGTGCCAGCAGCTCCCCGGACAGGGGGCTAACTGAAGCTTTCTTT. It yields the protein CASSSPDRGLTEAFF.

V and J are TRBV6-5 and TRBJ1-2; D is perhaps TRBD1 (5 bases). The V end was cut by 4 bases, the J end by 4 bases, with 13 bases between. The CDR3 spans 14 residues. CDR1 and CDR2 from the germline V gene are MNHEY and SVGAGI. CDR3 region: CASSSLGQSYGYTF. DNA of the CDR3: TGTGCCAGCAGTTCCTTGGGGCAGTCCTATGGCTACACCTTC.

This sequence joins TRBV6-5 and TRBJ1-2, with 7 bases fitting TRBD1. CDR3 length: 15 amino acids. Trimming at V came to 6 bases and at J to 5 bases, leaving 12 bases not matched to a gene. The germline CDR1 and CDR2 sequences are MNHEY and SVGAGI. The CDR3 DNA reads TGTGCCAGCAGCGACAGGGCGGGTGACTCATATGGCTACACCTTC. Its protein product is CASSDRAGDSYGYTF.

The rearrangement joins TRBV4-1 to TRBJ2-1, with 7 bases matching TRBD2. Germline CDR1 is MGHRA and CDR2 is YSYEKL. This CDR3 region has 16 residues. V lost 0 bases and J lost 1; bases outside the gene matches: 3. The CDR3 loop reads CASSQDLSGSYNEQFF. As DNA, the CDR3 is TGCGCCAGCAGCCAAGATCTTAGCGGGTCCTACAATGAGCAGTTCTTC.

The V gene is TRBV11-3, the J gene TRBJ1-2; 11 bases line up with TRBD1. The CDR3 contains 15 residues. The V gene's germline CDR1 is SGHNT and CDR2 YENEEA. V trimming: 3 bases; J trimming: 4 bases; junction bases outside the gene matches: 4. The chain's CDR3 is CASSFRTGGFYGYTF. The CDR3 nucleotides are TGTGCCAGCAGCTTCCGGACAGGGGGCTTCTATGGCTACACCTTC.

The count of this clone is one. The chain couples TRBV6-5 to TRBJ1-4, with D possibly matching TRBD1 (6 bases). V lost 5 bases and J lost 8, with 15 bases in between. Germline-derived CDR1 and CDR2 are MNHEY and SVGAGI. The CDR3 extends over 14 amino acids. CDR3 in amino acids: CASSKQQGGEKLFF. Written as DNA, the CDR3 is TGTGCCAGCAGTAAACAACAGGGCGGGGAAAAACTGTTTTTT.

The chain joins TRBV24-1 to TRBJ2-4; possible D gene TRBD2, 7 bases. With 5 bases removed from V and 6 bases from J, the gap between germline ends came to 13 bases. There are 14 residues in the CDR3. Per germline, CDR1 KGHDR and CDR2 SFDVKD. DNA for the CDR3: TGTGCCACCAGTGCCACAGGGAGGGGAAACATTCAGTACTTC. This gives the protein CATSATGRGNIQYF.

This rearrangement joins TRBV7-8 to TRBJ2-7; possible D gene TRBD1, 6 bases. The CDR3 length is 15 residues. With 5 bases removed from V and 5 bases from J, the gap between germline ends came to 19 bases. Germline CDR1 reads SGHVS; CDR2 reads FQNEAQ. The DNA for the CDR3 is TGTGCCAGCAGCCCCAGGACAGATCTTTGGGACGAGCAGTACGTC. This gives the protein CASSPRTDLWDEQYV.

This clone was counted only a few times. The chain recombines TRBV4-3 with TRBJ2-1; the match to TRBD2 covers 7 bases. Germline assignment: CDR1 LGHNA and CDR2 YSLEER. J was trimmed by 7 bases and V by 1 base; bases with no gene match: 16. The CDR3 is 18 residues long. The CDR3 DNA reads TGCGCCAGCAGCCAAGTCTCTCCGGGAGGCGTCTCGGGGAATGAGCAGTTCTTC. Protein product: CASSQVSPGGVSGNEQFF.

CDR3 loop: CASSVGLAGAGEQFF. The DNA for the CDR3 is TGTGCCAGCAGCGTGGGACTAGCGGGGGCGGGTGAGCAGTTCTTC. The genes are TRBV5-4 and TRBJ2-1; 14 nucleotides match TRBD2. V lost 4 bases and J lost 9; bases outside the gene matches: 6. This CDR3 contains 15 residues. CDR1 and CDR2 (germline): SGHNT, YYREEE (reference sequence).

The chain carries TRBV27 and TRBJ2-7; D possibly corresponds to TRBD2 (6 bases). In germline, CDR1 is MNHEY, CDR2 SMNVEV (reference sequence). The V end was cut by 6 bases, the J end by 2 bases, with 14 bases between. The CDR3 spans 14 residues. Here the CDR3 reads CASRTTGVPYEQYV. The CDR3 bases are TGTGCCAGCAGAACCACGGGAGTACCCTACGAGCAGTACGTC.